This T cell receptor (beta chain) was identified during a study of shared clonotypes between healthy human individuals. About the research overall: The cohort had a couple of women and three men, ages 18 to 49.

Produced via immunoSEQ multiplex PCR; TCRdb's table is partial and in-frame only. The sample includes hundreds of thousands of clones, about three quarters of them seen just once. Germline trimming cut 1 base from V and 8 bases from J; bases unmatched to any gene: 7. The CDR3 totals 16 residues. Germline V gives CDR1 KGHSH, CDR2 LQKENI. The sequence derives from a woman aged 25 to 39 in good health. Specimen: memory CD4+ T cells sorted from blood. The sample's subset: CD45RA-negative fraction. This chain uses TRBV18 with TRBJ1-4; TRBD1 matches at 10 bases. The CDR3 protein is CASSPQPGTGAEKLFF. The CDR3 DNA reads TGTGCCAGCTCACCACAACCCGGGACAGGGGCAGAAAAACTGTTTTTT. Together with reference TRBV18 and TRBJ1-4, the CDR3 gives the full variable domain: NAGVMQNPRHLVRRRGQEARLRCSPMKGHSHVYWYRQLPEEGLKFMVYLQKENIIDESGMPKERFSAEFPKEGPSILRIQQVVRGDSAAYFCASSPQPGTGAEKLFFGSGTQLSVL.